This T cell receptor beta chain was observed in a study of siplizumab effects on memory and regulatory T cells. Data came from immunoSEQ multiplex PCR; TCRdb stores just in-frame clones and leaves some out. The sample records 80,000 to 130,000 clones, 75% to 95% being singletons. Findings of the study overall: Proof of suppressive function in proliferating Tregs from siplizumab cultures was not established. Siplizumab significantly decreased alloreactive sequences from unstimulated CD4+ memory cells. Apparently key alloresponse contributors, naive T cells also seemed more diverse than memory cells.

For this clone: Its antigen is not known.

The CDR3 length is 13 residues. V was clipped by 0 bases and J by 6 bases, with 9 bases between them. Germline lookup yields CDR1 LNHNV and CDR2 YYDKDF (reference sequence). V and J are TRBV15 and TRBJ2-7; no clear D gene. Material: CD4+ T cells sorted from blood. The sequence came from a human donor in good health. Some clones in this sample may be carry-over from other donors' samples. CDR3 protein: CATSRDLVGEQYF. The CDR3 DNA reads as TGTGCCACCAGCAGAGATCTAGTGGGCGAGCAGTACTTC.